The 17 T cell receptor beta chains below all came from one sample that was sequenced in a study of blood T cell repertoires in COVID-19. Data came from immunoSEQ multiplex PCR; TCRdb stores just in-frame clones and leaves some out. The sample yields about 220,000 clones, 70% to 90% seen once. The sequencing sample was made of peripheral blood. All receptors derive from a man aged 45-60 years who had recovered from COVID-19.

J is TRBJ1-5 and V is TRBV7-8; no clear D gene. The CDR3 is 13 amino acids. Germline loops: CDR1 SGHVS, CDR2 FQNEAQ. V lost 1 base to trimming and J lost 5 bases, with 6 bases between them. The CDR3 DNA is TGTGCCAGCAGCTTAGACCGAGATCAGCCCCAGCATTTT. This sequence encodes CASSLDRDQPQHF.

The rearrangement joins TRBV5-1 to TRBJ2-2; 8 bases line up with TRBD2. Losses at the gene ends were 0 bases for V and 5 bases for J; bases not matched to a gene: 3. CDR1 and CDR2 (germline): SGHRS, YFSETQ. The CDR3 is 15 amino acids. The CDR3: CASSLVVAGTGELFF. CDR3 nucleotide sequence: TGCGCCAGCAGCTTGGTCGTAGCGGGGACCGGGGAGCTGTTTTTT.

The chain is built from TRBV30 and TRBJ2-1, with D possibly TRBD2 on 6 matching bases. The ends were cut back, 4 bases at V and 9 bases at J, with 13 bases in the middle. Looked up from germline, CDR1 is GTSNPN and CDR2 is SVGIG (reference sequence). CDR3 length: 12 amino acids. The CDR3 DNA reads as TGTGCCTGGAATCCGTCGGGGGTTGAGCAGTTCTTC. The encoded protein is CAWNPSGVEQFF. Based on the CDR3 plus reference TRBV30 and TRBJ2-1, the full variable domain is SQTIHQWPATLVQPVGSPLSLECTVEGTSNPNLYWYRQAAGRGLQLLFYSVGIGQISSEVPQNLSASRPQDRQFILSSKKLLLSDSGFYLCAWNPSGVEQFFGPGTRLTVL.

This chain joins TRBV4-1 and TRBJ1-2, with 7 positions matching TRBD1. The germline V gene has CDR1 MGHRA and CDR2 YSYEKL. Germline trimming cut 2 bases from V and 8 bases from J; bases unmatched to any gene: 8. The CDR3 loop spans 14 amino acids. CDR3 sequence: CASSQPDRAAGYTF. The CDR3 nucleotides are TGCGCCAGCAGCCAACCTGACAGGGCGGCGGGCTACACCTTC.

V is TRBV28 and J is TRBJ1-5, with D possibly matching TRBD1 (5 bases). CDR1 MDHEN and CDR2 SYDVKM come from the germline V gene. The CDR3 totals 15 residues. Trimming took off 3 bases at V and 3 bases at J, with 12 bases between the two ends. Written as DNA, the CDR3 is TGTGCCAGCAGTTTTCAGGCAGGGTACAATCAGCCCCAGCATTTT. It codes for CASSFQAGYNQPQHF.

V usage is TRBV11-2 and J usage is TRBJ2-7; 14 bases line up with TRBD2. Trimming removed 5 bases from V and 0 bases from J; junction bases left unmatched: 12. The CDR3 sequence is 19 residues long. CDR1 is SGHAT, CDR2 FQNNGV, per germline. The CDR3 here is CASSLTGTSGSGSSYEQYF. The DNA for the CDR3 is TGTGCCAGCAGCCTCACCGGGACTAGCGGGAGCGGGAGCTCCTACGAGCAGTACTTC.

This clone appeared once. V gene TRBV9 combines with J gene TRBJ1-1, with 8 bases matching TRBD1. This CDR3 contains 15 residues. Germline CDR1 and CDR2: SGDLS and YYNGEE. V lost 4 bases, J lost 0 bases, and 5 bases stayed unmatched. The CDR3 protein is CASSTWDRLNTEAFF. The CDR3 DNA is TGTGCCAGCAGCACGTGGGACAGGTTGAACACTGAAGCTTTCTTT.

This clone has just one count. CDR3 coding DNA: TGTGCCAGTATACCTATGGGAGGGAGCAATCAGCCCCAGCATTTT. Protein sequence: CASIPMGGSNQPQHF. The V and J genes are TRBV19 and TRBJ1-5; unclear D gene. The CDR3 is made up of 15 amino acids. The V and J ends lost 7 bases and 1 base respectively, with 14 bases between them. Germline assignment: CDR1 LNHDA and CDR2 SQIVND (reference sequence).

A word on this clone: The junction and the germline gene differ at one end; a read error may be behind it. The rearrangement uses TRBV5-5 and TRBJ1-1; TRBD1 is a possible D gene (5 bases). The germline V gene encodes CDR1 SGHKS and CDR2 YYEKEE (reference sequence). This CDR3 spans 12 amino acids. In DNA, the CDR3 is TGTGCCAGCACCTTGCGGGGGAGTAGAGCTTTCTTT. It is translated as CASTLRGSRAFF.

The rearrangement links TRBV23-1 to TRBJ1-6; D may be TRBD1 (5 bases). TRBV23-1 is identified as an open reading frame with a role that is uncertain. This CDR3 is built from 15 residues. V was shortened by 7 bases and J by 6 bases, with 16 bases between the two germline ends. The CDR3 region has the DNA TGCGCCAGCAAGGGAGGACATTTGGTTAATTCACCCCTCCACTTT. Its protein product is CASKGGHLVNSPLHF.

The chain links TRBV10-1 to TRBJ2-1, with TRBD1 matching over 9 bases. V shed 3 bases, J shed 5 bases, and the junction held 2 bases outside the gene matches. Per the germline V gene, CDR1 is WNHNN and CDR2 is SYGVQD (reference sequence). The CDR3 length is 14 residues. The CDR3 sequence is CASSEGQGHNEQFF. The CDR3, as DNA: TGCGCCAGCAGTGAAGGACAGGGGCACAATGAGCAGTTCTTC.

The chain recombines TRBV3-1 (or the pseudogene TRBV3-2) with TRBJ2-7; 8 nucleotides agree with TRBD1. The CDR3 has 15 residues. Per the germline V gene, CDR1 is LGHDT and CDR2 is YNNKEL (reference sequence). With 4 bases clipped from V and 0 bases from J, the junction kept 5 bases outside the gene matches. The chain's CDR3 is CASSRWDRSSYEQYF. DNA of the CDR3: TGTGCCAGCAGCCGCTGGGACAGGAGCTCCTACGAGCAGTACTTC.

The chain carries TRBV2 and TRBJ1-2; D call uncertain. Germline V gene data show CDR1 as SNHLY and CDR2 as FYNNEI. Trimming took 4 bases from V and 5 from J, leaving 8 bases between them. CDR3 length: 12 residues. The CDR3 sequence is CASSGVIYGYTF. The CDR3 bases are TGTGCCAGCAGTGGTGTTATATATGGCTACACCTTC.

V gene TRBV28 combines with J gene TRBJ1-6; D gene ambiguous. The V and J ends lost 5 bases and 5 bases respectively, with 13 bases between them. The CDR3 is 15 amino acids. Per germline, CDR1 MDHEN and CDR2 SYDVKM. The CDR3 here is CASSKPQAHNSPLHF. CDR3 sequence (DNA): TGTGCCAGCAGTAAGCCGCAGGCCCATAATTCACCCCTCCACTTT.

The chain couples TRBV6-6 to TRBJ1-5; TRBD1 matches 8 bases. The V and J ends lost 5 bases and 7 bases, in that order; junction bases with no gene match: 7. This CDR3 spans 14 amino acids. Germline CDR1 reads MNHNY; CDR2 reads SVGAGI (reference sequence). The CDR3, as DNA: TGTGCCAGCAGTAAACTCCAGGGGGCCCAGCCCCAGCATTTT. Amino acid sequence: CASSKLQGAQPQHF.

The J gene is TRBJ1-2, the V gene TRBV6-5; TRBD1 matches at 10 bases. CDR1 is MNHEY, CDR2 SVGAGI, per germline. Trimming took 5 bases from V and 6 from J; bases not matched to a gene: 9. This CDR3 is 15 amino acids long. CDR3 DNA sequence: TGTGCCAGCAGTATAATTGTGACAGGGGGCAATGGCTACACCTTC. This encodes CASSIIVTGGNGYTF.

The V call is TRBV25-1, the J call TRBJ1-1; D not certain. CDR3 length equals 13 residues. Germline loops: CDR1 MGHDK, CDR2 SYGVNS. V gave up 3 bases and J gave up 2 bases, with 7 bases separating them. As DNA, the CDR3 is TGTGCCAGCAGTGACGAGTTAAACACTGAAGCTTTCTTT. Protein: CASSDELNTEAFF.